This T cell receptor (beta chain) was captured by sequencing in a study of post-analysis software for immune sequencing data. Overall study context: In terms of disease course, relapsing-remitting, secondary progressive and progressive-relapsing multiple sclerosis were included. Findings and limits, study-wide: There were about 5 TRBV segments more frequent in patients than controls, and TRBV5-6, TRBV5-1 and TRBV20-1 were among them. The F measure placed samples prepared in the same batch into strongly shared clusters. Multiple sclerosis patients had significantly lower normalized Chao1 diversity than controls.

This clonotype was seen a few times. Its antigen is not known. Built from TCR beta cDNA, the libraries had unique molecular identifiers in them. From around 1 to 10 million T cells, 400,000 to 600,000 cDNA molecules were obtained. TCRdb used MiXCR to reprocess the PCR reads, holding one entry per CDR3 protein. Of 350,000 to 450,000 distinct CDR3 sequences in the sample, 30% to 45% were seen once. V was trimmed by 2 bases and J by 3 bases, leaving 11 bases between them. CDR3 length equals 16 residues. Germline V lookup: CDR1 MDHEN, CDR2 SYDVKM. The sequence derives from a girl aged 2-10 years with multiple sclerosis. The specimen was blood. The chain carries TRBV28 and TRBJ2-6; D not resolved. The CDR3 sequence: CASSLTGFGGANVLTF. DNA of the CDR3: TGTGCCAGCAGTTTAACGGGTTTTGGTGGGGCCAACGTCCTGACTTTC.